This T cell receptor beta chain was sequenced in a study of tumor-infiltrating lymphocytes in primary liver carcinoma. Comment on this clonotype: No conserved phenylalanine or tryptophan ends this CDR3, so it is likely a read error.

Co-extracting RNA and DNA was done with roughly 17-32 mg of unsorted bulk tissue as input. Priming with a constant-region primer yielded TCR beta cDNA from about 450 ng total RNA. Three rounds of nested multiplex PCR with slightly modified ARM-PCR produced TCR beta libraries. TCRdb redid the calling of the multiplex PCR reads with MiXCR, one entry per CDR3 protein. The sample shows 100,000 or so distinct CDR3 sequences, about 62% of them seen only once. This TCR was recovered from an older woman with primary liver carcinoma and hepatitis B virus infection. The specimen was liver tumor tissue from sampling region 2. Subset specified: tumor region T2, inferior pole.

The CDR3 bases are TGTGCCAGCAGGCCGACGGAGTCTAGCACAGGTACGCAGTATTTA. This translates into CASRPTESSTGTQYL. The gene calls are TRBV11-2 and TRBJ2-3; D is perhaps TRBD1 or TRBD2 (5 bases each). The CDR3 contains 15 residues. Germline V gene sequence: CDR1 SGHAT, CDR2 FQNNGV.